Given below is one T cell receptor (beta chain) in context. Its antigen remains unknown. Losses at the gene ends were 6 bases for V and 0 bases for J; bases not matched to a gene: 2. This CDR3 is built from 16 residues. CDR1 is SNHLY and CDR2 is FYNNEI in the germline V gene. Alongside a J-beta primer mix, a sample-barcoded 5' primer served in a second PCR lasting about 7 to 11 cycles. Each cDNA molecule was tagged by a template-switch adaptor with 12 random nucleotides. Each CDR3 protein gets one entry after TCRdb re-called the 5' RACE reads with MiXCR. This sample carries fewer than 1,000,000 distinct CDR3 sequences, 44% of them seen once, and the ten largest clones take roughly 19%. This entry is derived from a study of blood T cells in healthy people across ages. Study-wide points: Unsorted PBMCs prevented conclusive naive versus antigen-experienced comparison.

Input material: blood. The receptor comes from a man aged 55-75 years in good health. The V call is TRBV2, the J call TRBJ2-2, with 12 bases aligning to TRBD2. The CDR3 nucleotides are TGTGCCAGCAGAGGACTAGCGGGGACGAACACCGGGGAGCTGTTTTTT. Its protein is CASRGLAGTNTGELFF. Filled out from reference TRBV2 and TRBJ2-2, the complete variable domain reads EPEVTQTPSHQVTQMGQEVILRCVPISNHLYFYWYRQILGQKVEFLVSFYNNEISEKSEIFDDQFSVERPDGSNFTLKIRSTKLEDSAMYFCASRGLAGTNTGELFFGEGSRLTVL.